This TCR beta chain is drawn from a study of blood T cell repertoires in COVID-19. Study-level information: Italy, Spain and the United States were the sources of the convalescent and acute COVID-19 samples. PBMCs, B-cell-depleted T cells, or T cells provided the cDNA or gDNA that made up the material.

The CDR3 runs 12 residues. After removal of 7 bases from V and 5 bases from J, the junction contained 4 bases not matched to a gene. Germline V CDR1 and CDR2: SEHNR, FQNEAQ (reference sequence). As originally analysed: Amplification of reference gene primers was used by the study to estimate nucleated cell counts. Assay: immunoSEQ multiplex PCR; the TCRdb copy retains only in-frame clones and omits some. V and J calls and clone size follow that table, whereas D and trimming were derived from the DNA. The table has some 400,000 clones, more than 70% seen once; the top ten hold 1% to 1.5%. The sequencing input was PBMCs or T cells enriched from blood (not recorded which). V and J are TRBV7-9 and TRBJ2-7; 8 bases are shared with TRBD1. The TCR comes from a man between 25 and 39 years old who had recovered from COVID-19. CDR3 coding DNA: TGTGCCAGCACCAAGGACAGGGACGAGCAGTACTTC. Translated: CASTKDRDEQYF.